This T cell receptor beta chain was sequenced in a study of blood T cell repertoires in COVID-19. Turning to the study itself: COVID-19 samples collected from the United States, Italy and Spain covered acute and convalescent phases.

The germline CDR1 and CDR2 sequences are ENHRY and SYGVKD. This CDR3 has 13 residues. V lost 5 bases to trimming and J lost 15 bases, with 17 bases between them. Sequencing used immunoSEQ multiplex PCR; TCRdb keeps in-frame clones, though not all of them. The table lists 200,000 to 300,000 clones, roughly 76% of them singletons, with roughly 8% in the top ten. This sequence joins TRBV10-3 and TRBJ2-6; possible D gene TRBD2, 5 bases. Sequences were obtained from peripheral blood. This TCR came from a woman of 80 years or more with COVID-19, enrolled during active disease. The CDR3 loop reads CAISREHLIDLTF. DNA of the CDR3: TGTGCCATCAGTCGGGAACACCTTATCGACCTGACTTTC.